This T cell receptor beta chain is drawn from a study of blood T cell repertoires in COVID-19 (dated by TCRdb to 2020 to 2021). Some background on the complete study: Collaborator samples came from the United States, Italy and Spain and covered acute and convalescent phases of COVID-19. The material from the prospective study consisted of cDNA or gDNA derived from T cells, B-cell-depleted T cells, or PBMCs. The repertoires were released in a freely available public database intended as a resource for research on the immune response to SARS-CoV-2. Samples were obtained from the ongoing ImmuneRACE study (first 160 participants) and from over a thousand subjects provided by 6 global collaborators. Deeply sampled blood TCRbeta repertoires from subjects exposed to, actively infected with, or recovered from COVID-19 were included in the dataset. Where HLA class I and class II types were available, the types were taken from metadata supplied by the sample provider, not from assay-based typing. A de-identified subject ID, COVID-19 status, age in years and sex were almost always included in the sample metadata. Results the study describes overall, beyond this receptor: The quantity of clinical and demographic metadata differed by source and by participant and was supplied without curation.

The germline V gene specifies MNHNS as CDR1 and SASEGT as CDR2. The CDR3 runs 16 residues from the cysteine to the phenylalanine. Kept here is only the CDR3 DNA, which spans 48 bases and is read in frame from base 1. Germline trimming amounts to 1 base on V and 6 bases on J, with 7 as the count of junction bases outside the gene matches. Comment on this clone: Its antigen remains undetermined. The input lacks base qualities; no much larger clone sits a single base away.

TCRbeta CDR3 regions were amplified from genomic DNA using the immunoSEQ Assay, a bias-controlled multiplex PCR. The study's processing was this. The number of nucleated cells in each sample was estimated from the amplification of reference gene primers within the assay. To quantify the absolute abundance of each unique TCRbeta CDR3 rearrangement, sequence reads were collapsed and filtered. Productive Simpson clonality was computed per sample as the square root of Simpson's diversity index over productive rearrangements. TCRdb provides this immuneACCESS table in a form limited to in-frame rearrangements. Some clones are lacking; in checked studies, under half of them reflect an unresolved V gene, and why the rest are absent is not known. D and trimming were read from the DNA, whereas the V and J calls and clone size are those reported in that table. Recorded for this sample are about 250,000 clones; less than 90% of them occurred a single time. 1.5% to 1.7% of the sample is in the top ten clones.

Another Seattle source contributed samples from volunteer blood donors who had recovered from COVID-19. Collaborating institutions collected whole blood in K2EDTA tubes following their own protocols. For TCRbeta analysis, collaborator samples were shipped as frozen whole blood, as isolated PBMCs, or as DNA extracted from either sample type. The rearrangement combines TRBV6-1 with TRBJ2-5, with TRBD2 identical over 11 junction bases. Sequenced input: peripheral blood. The clonotype originates from a woman aged 35 to 49 who had recovered from COVID-19. CDR3 loop: CASSEELAGGLQTQYF. The base sequence is TGTGCCAGCAGTGAAGAGTTAGCGGGGGGGCTACAGACCCAGTACTTC.